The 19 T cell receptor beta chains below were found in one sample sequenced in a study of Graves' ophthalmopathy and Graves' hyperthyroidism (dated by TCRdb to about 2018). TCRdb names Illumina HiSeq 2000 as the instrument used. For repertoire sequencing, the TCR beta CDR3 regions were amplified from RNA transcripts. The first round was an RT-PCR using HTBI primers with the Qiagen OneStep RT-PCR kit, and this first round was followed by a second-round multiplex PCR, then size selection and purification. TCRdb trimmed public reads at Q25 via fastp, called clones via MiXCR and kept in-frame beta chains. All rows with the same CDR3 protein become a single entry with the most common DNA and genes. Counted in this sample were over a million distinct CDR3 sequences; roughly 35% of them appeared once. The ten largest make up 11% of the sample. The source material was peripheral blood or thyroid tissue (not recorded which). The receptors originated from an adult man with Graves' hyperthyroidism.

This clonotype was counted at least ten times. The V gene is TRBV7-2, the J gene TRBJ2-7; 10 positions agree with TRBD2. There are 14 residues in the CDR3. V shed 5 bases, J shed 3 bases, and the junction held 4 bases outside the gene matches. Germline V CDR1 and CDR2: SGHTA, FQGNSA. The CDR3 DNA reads TGTGCCAGCAGCCTCGGGACTAGCGACTACGAGCAGTACTTC. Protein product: CASSLGTSDYEQYF.

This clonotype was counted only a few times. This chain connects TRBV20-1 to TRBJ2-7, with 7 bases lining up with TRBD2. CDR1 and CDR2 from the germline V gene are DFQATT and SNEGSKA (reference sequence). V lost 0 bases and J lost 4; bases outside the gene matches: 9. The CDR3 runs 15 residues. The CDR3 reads CSAREERGVGYEQYF. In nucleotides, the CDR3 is TGCAGTGCTAGAGAGGAGCGGGGAGTTGGTTACGAGCAGTACTTC.

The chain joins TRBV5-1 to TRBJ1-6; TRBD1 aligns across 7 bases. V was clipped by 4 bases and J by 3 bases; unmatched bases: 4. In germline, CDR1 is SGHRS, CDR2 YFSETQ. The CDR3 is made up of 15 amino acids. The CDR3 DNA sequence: TGCGCCAGCAGCCCCGGGACAGACTATAATTCACCCCTCCACTTT. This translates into CASSPGTDYNSPLHF.

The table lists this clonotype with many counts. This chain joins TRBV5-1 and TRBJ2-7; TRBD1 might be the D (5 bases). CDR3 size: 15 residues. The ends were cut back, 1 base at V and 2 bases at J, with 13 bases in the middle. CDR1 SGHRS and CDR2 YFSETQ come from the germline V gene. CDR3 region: CASSLRAQAAYEQYF. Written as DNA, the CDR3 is TGCGCCAGCAGCTTGAGAGCACAGGCGGCCTACGAGCAGTACTTC.

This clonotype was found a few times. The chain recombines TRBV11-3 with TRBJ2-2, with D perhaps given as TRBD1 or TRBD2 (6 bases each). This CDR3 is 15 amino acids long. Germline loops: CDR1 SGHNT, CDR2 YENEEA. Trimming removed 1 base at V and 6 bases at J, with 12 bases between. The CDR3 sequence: CASSLVAGEAGELFF. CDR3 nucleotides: TGTGCCAGCAGCTTAGTCGCAGGGGAGGCCGGGGAGCTGTTTTTT.

CDR3 sequence (DNA): TGTGCCAGCAGCCCGGGACTAGCGGGAGGGGACCAGTACTTC. Residues: CASSPGLAGGDQYF. V usage is TRBV7-2 and J usage is TRBJ2-5, with 16 nucleotides matching TRBD2. Germline lookup yields CDR1 SGHTA and CDR2 FQGNSA. V lost 5 bases and J lost 10; bases outside the gene matches: 4. The CDR3 covers 14 residues. The entire variable domain, with the rest obtained from reference TRBV7-2 and TRBJ2-5, is as follows: GAGVSQSPSNKVTEKGKDVELRCDPISGHTALYWYRQSLGQGLEFLIYFQGNSAPDKSGLPSDRFSAERTGGSVSTLTIQRTQQEDSAVYLCASSPGLAGGDQYFGPGTRLLVL.

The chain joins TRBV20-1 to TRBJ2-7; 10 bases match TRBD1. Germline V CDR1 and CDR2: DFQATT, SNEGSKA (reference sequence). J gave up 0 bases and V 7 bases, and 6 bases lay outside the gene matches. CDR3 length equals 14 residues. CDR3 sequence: CSGSGTGVSYEQYF. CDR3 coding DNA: TGCAGTGGTTCCGGGACAGGGGTCTCCTACGAGCAGTACTTC.

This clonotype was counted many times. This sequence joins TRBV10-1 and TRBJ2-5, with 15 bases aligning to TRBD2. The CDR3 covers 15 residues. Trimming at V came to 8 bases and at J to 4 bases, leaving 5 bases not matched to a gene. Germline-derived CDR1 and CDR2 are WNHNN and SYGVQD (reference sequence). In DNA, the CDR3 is TGCGCCAGCCCTGGGACTAGCGGGGGGATAGAGACCCAGTACTTC. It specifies CASPGTSGGIETQYF.

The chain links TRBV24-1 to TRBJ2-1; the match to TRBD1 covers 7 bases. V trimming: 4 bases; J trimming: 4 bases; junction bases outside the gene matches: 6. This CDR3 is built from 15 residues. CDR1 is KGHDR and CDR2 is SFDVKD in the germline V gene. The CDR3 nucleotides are TGTGCCACCAGTGACCCGACAGGGCTATACAATGAGCAGTTCTTC. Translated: CATSDPTGLYNEQFF.

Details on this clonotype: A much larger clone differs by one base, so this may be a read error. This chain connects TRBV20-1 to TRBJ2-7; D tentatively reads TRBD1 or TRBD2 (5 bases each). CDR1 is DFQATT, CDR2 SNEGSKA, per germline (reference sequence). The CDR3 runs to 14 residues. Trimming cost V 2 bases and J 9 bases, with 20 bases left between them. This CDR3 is CSARPRDGPLWQYF. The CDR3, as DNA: TGCAGTGCTAGACCCCGGGACGGGCCTTTGTGGCAGTACTTC.

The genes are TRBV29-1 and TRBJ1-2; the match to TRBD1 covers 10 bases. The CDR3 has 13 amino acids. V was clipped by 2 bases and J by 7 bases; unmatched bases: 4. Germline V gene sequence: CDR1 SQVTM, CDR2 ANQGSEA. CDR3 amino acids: CSVERQGASGYTF. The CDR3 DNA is TGCAGCGTTGAACGACAGGGGGCCAGTGGCTACACCTTC.

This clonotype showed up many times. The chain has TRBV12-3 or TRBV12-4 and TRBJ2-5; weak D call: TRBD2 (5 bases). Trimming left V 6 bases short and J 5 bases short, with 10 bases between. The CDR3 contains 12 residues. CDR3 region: CASRGSGETQYF. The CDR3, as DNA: TGTGCCAGCAGGGGGAGTGGGGAGACCCAGTACTTC.

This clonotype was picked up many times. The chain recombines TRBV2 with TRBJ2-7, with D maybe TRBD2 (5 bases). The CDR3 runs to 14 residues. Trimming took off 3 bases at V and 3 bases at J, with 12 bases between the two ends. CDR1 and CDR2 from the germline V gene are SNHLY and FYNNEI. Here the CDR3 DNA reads TGTGCCAGCAGTGATGCCTTGGGAGACTACGAGCAGTACTTC. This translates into CASSDALGDYEQYF.

CDR3 sequence reads: CSVVSLADEETQYF. The CDR3 DNA sequence: TGCAGCGTTGTTTCACTAGCGGATGAAGAGACCCAGTACTTC. This chain joins TRBV29-1 and TRBJ2-5, with 8 bases fitting TRBD2. The germline CDR1 and CDR2 sequences are SQVTM and ANQGSEA. This CDR3 is built from 14 residues. J lost 3 bases, V lost 4 bases, and 7 bases had no gene match. Based on the CDR3 plus reference TRBV29-1 and TRBJ2-5, the full variable domain is SAVISQKPSRDICQRGTSLTIQCQVDSQVTMMFWYRQQPGQSLTLIATANQGSEATYESGFVIDKFPISRPNLTFSTLTVSNMSPEDSSIYLCSVVSLADEETQYFGPGTRLLVL.

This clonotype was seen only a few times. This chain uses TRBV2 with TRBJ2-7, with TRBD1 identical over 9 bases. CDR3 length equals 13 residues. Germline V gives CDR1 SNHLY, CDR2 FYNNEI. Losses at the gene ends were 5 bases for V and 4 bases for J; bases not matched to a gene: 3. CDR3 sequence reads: CASSWDRVYEQYF. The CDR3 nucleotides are TGTGCCAGCAGTTGGGACAGGGTGTACGAGCAGTACTTC.

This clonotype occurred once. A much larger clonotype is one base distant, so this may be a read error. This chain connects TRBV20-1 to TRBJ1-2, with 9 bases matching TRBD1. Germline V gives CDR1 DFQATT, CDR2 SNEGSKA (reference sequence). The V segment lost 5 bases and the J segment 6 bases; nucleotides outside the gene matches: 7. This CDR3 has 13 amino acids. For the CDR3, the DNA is TGCAGTGCTCCACAGGGGGCGTGGGATGGCTACACCTTC. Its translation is CSAPQGAWDGYTF.

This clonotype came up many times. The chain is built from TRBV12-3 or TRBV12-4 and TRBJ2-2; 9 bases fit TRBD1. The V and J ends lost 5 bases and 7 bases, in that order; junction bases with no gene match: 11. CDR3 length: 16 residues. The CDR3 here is CASSPLQGAYHGELFF. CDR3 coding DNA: TGTGCCAGCAGTCCCTTACAGGGGGCCTATCACGGGGAGCTGTTTTTT.

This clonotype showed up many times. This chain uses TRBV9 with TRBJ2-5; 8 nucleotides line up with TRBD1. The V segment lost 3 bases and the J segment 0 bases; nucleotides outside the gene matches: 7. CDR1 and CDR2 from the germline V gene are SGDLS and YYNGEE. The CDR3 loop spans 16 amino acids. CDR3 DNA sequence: TGTGCCAGCAGCGGCAGGACAGGGAGGTACCAAGAGACCCAGTACTTC. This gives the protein CASSGRTGRYQETQYF.

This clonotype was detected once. The CDR3, as DNA: TGCAGTGCCAGGGACAGTGGGAACACTGAAGCTTTCTTT. The encoded protein is CSARDSGNTEAFF. The chain is built from TRBV20-1 and TRBJ1-1, with 7 bases identical to TRBD1. J was trimmed by 1 base and V by 6 bases; bases with no gene match: 5. CDR1 is DFQATT and CDR2 is SNEGSKA in the germline V gene (reference sequence). The CDR3 is 13 amino acids.